The 12 T cell receptor beta chains reported below all come from one sample, sequenced in a study of shared clonotypes between healthy human individuals. Sequenced by immunoSEQ multiplex PCR; TCRdb stores in-frame clones only, minus some. This table holds over 2,000,000 clones, about 93% found once. Naive CD8 cells comprised CD45RO-negative, CCR7-positively selected cells, excluding terminally differentiated effector memory CD45RA+ cells. The sequencing sample was made of naive CD8+ T cells from PBMCs. The receptors stem from a young man in good health. Some clones in this sample may be carry-over from other donors' samples.

CDR3 protein: CASSFLAGSIEKLFF. DNA for the CDR3: TGTGCCAGCAGTTTTCTTGCGGGAAGTATTGAAAAACTGTTTTTT. This rearrangement joins TRBV28 to TRBJ1-4; no definite D call. The CDR3 has 15 amino acids. Germline V lookup: CDR1 MDHEN, CDR2 SYDVKM. The V and J ends lost 3 bases and 7 bases respectively, with 15 bases between them.

This sequence joins TRBV11-2 and TRBJ2-2; 11 nucleotides line up with TRBD1. Germline CDR1 reads SGHAT; CDR2 reads FQNNGV. The length of the CDR3 is 17 residues. J lost 4 bases, V lost 5 bases, and 9 bases had no gene match. CDR3 in DNA: TGTGCCAGCAGCCCGACCAGGACAGGGGGCATCACCGGGGAGCTGTTTTTT. Residues: CASSPTRTGGITGELFF.

The chain has TRBV30 and TRBJ1-6; unclear D gene. CDR3 length equals 13 residues. Between the trimmed V and J ends, which lost 2 bases and 7 bases, there was a span of 9 bases. CDR1 and CDR2 (germline): GTSNPN, SVGIG (reference sequence). CDR3 coding DNA: TGTGCCTGGAGTAACAGTGGGAATTCACCCCTCCACTTT. Protein: CAWSNSGNSPLHF. Variable domain in full (rest from reference TRBV30 and TRBJ1-6): SQTIHQWPATLVQPVGSPLSLECTVEGTSNPNLYWYRQAAGRGLQLLFYSVGIGQISSEVPQNLSASRPQDRQFILSSKKLLLSDSGFYLCAWSNSGNSPLHFGNGTRLTVT.

The count of this clone is one. The chain employs TRBV27 and TRBJ2-3; 9 positions match TRBD2. Germline assignment: CDR1 MNHEY and CDR2 SMNVEV (reference sequence). The CDR3 runs to 13 residues. V was pared by 6 bases and J by 8 bases, with 6 bases of the junction left unmatched. The CDR3 loop reads CASRSGLARTQYF. CDR3 in DNA: TGTGCCAGCAGATCCGGACTAGCGCGTACGCAGTATTTT.

The chain employs TRBV9 and TRBJ1-4, with D unclear. CDR3 length equals 13 residues. Germline V gene sequence: CDR1 SGDLS, CDR2 YYNGEE. V was pared by 4 bases and J by 8 bases, with 12 bases between. The CDR3 here is CASSPQPGEKLFF. The CDR3 DNA sequence: TGTGCCAGCAGCCCCCAGCCGGGGGAAAAACTGTTTTTT.

CDR3 DNA sequence: TGTGCTAGTGGTTCACTGATTGAGGGACAAGGGGGCTACGAGCAGTACTTC. Residues: CASGSLIEGQGGYEQYF. The genes are TRBV12-5 and TRBJ2-7; TRBD1 is a possible D gene (6 bases). Between the trimmed V and J ends, which lost 4 bases and 3 bases, there was a span of 22 bases. The length of the CDR3 is 17 residues. Germline assignment: CDR1 LGHNT and CDR2 FRNRAP.

With respect to this clone: One end of the junction fails to match germline, which may point to a read error. The chain is built from TRBV7-9 and TRBJ2-1; TRBD1 matches at 9 bases. There are 16 residues in the CDR3. Germline-derived CDR1 and CDR2 are SEHNR and FQNEAQ (reference sequence). In DNA, the CDR3 is TGTGCCAGCACCCGGGGACAGGGCTCCTCCAACAATGAGCAGTTCTTC. It is translated as CASTRGQGSSNNEQFF.

This chain connects TRBV9 to TRBJ1-2; D is ambiguous. V gave up 4 bases and J gave up 4 bases, with 11 bases separating them. The CDR3 sequence is 13 residues long. Germline CDR1 reads SGDLS; CDR2 reads YYNGEE. This CDR3 reads CASSPQGLYGYTF. CDR3 nucleotides: TGTGCCAGCAGCCCGCAAGGTCTCTATGGCTACACCTTC.

J is TRBJ2-7 and V is TRBV15; 8 bases fit TRBD1. Germline V CDR1 and CDR2: LNHNV, YYDKDF (reference sequence). This CDR3 spans 15 amino acids. V was pared by 3 bases and J by 0 bases, with 4 bases of the junction left unmatched. The CDR3 loop reads CATSRTTGASYEQYF. The CDR3 region has the DNA TGTGCCACCAGCAGGACGACAGGGGCCTCCTACGAGCAGTACTTC.

This chain links TRBV28 with TRBJ2-1; D possibly matches TRBD1 or TRBD2 (5 bases each). The CDR3 contains 17 residues. The germline gives CDR1 MDHEN, CDR2 SYDVKM. Between the trimmed V and J ends, which lost 6 bases and 0 bases, there was a span of 18 bases. DNA for the CDR3: TGTGCCAGCAGCTCCCGGGGCCACCTCGTCTCCTACAATGAGCAGTTCTTC. It translates to CASSSRGHLVSYNEQFF.

V usage is TRBV27 and J usage is TRBJ2-1; no clear D gene. Trimming took off 6 bases at V and 9 bases at J, with 15 bases between the two ends. Germline CDR1 reads MNHEY; CDR2 reads SMNVEV (reference sequence). This CDR3 has 13 amino acids. Here the CDR3 DNA reads TGTGCCAGCAGCAATATCCAGGCGCGTGAGCAGTTCTTC. Translated: CASSNIQAREQFF.

Comment on this clone: Other nucleotide sequences from this sample produce the same CDR3. The chain carries TRBV27 and TRBJ2-7; tentatively, D is TRBD2 (6 bases). V gave up 2 bases and J gave up 2 bases, with 10 bases separating them. CDR1 is MNHEY, CDR2 SMNVEV, per germline (reference sequence). The CDR3 sequence is 14 residues long. CDR3 DNA: TGTGCCAGCAGTTTACAGGGAGGTGCCTACGAGCAGTACTTC. Protein: CASSLQGGAYEQYF.